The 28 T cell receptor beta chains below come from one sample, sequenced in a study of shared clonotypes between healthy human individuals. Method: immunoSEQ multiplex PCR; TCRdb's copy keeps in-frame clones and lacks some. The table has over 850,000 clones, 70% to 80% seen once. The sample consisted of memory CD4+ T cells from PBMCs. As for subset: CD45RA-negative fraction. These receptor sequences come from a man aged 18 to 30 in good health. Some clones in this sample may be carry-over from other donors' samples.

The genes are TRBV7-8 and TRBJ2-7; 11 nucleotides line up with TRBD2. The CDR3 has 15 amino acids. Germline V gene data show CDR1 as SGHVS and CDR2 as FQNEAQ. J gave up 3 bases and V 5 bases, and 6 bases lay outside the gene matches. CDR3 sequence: CASSPRLAGNYEQYF. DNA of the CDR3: TGTGCCAGCAGCCCAAGACTAGCGGGAAACTACGAGCAGTACTTC. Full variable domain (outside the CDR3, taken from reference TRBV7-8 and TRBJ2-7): GAGVSQSPRYKVAKRGQDVALRCDPISGHVSLFWYQQALGQGPEFLTYFQNEAQLDKSGLPSDRFFAERPEGSVSTLKIQRTQQEDSAVYLCASSPRLAGNYEQYFGPGTRLTVT.

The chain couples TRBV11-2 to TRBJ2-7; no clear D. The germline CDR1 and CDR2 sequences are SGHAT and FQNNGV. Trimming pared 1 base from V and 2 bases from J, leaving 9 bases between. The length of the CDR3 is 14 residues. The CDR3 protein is CASSLATVAYEQYF. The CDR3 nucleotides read TGTGCCAGCAGCTTAGCGACGGTGGCCTACGAGCAGTACTTC.

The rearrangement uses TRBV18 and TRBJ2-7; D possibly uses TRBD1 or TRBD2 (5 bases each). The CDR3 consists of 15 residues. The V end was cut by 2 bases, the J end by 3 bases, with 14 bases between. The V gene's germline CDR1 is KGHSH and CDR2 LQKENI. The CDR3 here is CASSPGKGRNYEQYF. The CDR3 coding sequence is TGTGCCAGCTCACCAGGAAAGGGACGTAACTACGAGCAGTACTTC.

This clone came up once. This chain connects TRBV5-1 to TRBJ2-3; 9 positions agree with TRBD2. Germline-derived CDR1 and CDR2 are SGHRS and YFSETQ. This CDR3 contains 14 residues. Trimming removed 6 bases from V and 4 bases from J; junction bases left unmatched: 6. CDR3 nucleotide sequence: TGCGCCAGCAAGCGCGGGGGGGTAGCAGATACGCAGTATTTT. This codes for CASKRGGVADTQYF.

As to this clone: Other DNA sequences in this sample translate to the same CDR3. CDR3: CASSRGGGSGNTIYF. DNA for the CDR3: TGTGCCAGCAGTCGAGGAGGGGGATCTGGAAACACCATATATTTT. The chain is built from TRBV6-5 and TRBJ1-3; TRBD1 might be the D (6 bases). CDR3 size: 15 residues. The germline V and J ends were trimmed by 5 bases and 1 base, with 12 bases remaining between them. Germline V CDR1 and CDR2: MNHEY, SVGAGI.

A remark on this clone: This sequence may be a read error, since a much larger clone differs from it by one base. CDR3 sequence reads: CASSIRNTEAFF. CDR3 nucleotide sequence: TGTGCCAGCAGCATACGGAACACTGAAGCTTTCTTT. J is TRBJ1-1 and V is TRBV7-9; D ambiguous. CDR1 is SEHNR and CDR2 is FQNEAQ in the germline V gene (reference sequence). Trimming took off 5 bases at V and 1 base at J, with 5 bases between the two ends. The CDR3 is 12 residues long.

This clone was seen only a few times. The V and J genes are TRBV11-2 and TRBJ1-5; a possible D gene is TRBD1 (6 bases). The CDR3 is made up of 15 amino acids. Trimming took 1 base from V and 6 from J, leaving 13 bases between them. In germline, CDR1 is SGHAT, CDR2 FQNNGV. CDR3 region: CASSLGPQGRQPQHF. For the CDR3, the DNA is TGTGCCAGCAGCTTAGGGCCACAGGGACGTCAGCCCCAGCATTTT. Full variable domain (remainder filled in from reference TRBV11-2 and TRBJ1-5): EAGVAQSPRYKIIEKRQSVAFWCNPISGHATLYWYQQILGQGPKLLIQFQNNGVVDDSQLPKDRFSAERLKGVDSTLKIQPAKLEDSAVYLCASSLGPQGRQPQHFGDGTRLSIL.

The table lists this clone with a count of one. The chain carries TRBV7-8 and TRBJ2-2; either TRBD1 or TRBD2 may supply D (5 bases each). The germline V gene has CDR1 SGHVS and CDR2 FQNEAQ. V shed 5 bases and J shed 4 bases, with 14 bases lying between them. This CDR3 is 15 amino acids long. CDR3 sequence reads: CASSGPGRPTGELFF. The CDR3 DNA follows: TGTGCCAGCAGCGGGCCGGGACGCCCCACCGGGGAGCTGTTTTTT.

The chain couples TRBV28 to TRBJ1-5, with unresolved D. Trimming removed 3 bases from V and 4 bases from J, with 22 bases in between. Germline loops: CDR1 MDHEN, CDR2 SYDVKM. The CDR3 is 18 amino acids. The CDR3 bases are TGTGCCAGCAGTTTTCTGGTCGTGGGCAGCGCTATTAATCAGCCCCAGCATTTT. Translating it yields CASSFLVVGSAINQPQHF.

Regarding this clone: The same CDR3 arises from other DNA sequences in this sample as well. CDR3 sequence (DNA): TGTGCCAGCAGCGTCGGCGGGGGGCCTAATGAGCAGTTCTTC. Protein: CASSVGGGPNEQFF. The V and J genes are TRBV9 and TRBJ2-1; 8 nucleotides agree with TRBD2. Germline CDR1 SGDLS, CDR2 YYNGEE. After removal of 2 bases from V and 7 bases from J, the junction contained 5 bases not matched to a gene. This CDR3 comprises 14 residues.

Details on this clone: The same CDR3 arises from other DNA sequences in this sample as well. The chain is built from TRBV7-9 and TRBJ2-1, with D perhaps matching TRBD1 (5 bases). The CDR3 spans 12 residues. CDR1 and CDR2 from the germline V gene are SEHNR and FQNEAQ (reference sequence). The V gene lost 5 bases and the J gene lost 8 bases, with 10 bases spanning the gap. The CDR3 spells CASSTQGYEQFF. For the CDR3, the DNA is TGTGCCAGCAGCACCCAGGGTTATGAGCAGTTCTTC.

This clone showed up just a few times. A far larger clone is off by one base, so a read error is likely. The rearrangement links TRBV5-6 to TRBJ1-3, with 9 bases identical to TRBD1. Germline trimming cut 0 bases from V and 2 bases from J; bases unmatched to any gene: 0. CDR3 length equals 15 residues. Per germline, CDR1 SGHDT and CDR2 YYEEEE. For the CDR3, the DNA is TGTGCCAGCAGCTTGGGACAGGGGGCTGGAAACACCATATATTTT. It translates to CASSLGQGAGNTIYF.

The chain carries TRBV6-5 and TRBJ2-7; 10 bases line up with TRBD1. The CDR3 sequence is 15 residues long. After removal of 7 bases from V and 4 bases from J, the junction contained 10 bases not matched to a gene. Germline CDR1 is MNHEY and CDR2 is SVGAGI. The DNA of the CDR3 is TGTGCCAGCACAACCAGACAGGGGGCTGGGTACGAGCAGTACTTC. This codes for CASTTRQGAGYEQYF.

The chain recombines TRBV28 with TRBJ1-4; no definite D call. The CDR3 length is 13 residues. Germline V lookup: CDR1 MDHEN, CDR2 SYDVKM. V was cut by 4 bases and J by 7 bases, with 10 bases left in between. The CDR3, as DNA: TGTGCCAGCAGTTCCGGCAATAGTGAAAAACTGTTTTTT. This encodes CASSSGNSEKLFF.

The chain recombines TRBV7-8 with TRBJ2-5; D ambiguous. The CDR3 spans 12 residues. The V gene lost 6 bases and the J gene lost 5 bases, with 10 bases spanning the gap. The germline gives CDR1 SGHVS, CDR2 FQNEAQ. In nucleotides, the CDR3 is TGTGCCAGCAGTATTCTGGGGGAGACCCAGTACTTC. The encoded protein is CASSILGETQYF.

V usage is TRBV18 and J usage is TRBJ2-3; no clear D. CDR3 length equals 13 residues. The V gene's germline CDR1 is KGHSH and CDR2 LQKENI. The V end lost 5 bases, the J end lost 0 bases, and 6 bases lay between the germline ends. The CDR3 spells CASSRTSTDTQYF. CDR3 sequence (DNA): TGTGCCAGCTCAAGAACTAGCACAGATACGCAGTATTTT.

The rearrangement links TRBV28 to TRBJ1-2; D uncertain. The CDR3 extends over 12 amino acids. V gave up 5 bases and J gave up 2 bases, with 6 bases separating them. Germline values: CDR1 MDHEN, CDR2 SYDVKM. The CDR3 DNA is TGTGCCAGCAGTCAGGCGAACTATGGCTACACCTTC. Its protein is CASSQANYGYTF.

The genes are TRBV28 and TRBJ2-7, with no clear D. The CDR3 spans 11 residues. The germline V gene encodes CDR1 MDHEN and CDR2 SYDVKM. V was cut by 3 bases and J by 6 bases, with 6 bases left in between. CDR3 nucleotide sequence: TGTGCCAGCAGTTTCATGGGCGAGCAGTACTTC. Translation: CASSFMGEQYF.

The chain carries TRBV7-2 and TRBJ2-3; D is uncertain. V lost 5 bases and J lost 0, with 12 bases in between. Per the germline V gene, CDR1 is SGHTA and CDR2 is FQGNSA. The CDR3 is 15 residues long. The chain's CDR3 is CASSLHGPSTDTQYF. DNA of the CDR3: TGTGCCAGCAGCCTACACGGGCCGAGCACAGATACGCAGTATTTT.

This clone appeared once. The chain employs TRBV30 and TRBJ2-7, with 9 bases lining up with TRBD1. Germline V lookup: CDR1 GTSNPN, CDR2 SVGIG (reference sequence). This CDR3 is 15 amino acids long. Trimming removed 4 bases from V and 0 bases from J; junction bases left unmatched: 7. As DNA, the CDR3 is TGTGCCTGGACCTCCGGGACAGGGAACTCCTACGAGCAGTACTTC. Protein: CAWTSGTGNSYEQYF.

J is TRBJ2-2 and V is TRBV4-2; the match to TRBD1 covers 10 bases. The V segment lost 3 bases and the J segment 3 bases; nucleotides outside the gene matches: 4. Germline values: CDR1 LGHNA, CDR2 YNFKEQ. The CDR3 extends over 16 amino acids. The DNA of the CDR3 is TGTGCCAGCAGCCAGGACAGGGGGGCGGACACCGGGGAGCTGTTTTTT. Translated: CASSQDRGADTGELFF.

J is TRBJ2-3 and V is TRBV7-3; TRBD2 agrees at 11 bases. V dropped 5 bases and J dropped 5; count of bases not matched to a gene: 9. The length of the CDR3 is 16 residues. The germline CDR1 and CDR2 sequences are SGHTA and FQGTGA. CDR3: CASSPQHGLAGDTQYF. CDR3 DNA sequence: TGTGCCAGCAGCCCTCAGCACGGACTAGCGGGAGATACGCAGTATTTT.

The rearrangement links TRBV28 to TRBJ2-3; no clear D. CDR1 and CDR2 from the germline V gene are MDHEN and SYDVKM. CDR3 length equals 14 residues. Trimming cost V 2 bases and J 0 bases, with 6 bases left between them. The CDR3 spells CASSLPPSTDTQYF. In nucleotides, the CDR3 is TGTGCCAGCAGTTTACCCCCGAGCACAGATACGCAGTATTTT.

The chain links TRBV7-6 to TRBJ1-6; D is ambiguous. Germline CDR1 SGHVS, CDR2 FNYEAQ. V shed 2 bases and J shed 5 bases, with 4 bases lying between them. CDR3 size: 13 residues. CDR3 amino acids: CASSLSDNSPLHF. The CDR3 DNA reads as TGTGCCAGCAGCTTATCGGATAATTCACCCCTCCACTTT. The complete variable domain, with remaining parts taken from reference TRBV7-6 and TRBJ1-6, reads GAGVSQSPRYKVTKRGQDVALRCDPISGHVSLYWYRQALGQGPEFLTYFNYEAQQDKSGLPNDRFSAERPEGSISTLTIQRTEQRDSAMYRCASSLSDNSPLHFGNGTRLTVT.

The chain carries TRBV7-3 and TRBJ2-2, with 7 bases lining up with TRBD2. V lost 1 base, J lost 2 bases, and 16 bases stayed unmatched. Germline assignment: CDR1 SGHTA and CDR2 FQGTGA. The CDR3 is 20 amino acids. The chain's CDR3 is CASSLRGSTAGDINTGELFF. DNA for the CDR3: TGTGCCAGCAGCTTAAGGGGGAGTACGGCGGGAGATATTAACACCGGGGAGCTGTTTTTT.

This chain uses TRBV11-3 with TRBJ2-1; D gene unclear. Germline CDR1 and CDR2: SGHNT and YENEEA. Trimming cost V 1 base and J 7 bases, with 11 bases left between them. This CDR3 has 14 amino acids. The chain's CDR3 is CASSLGHSRNEQFF. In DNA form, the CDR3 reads TGTGCCAGCAGCTTAGGTCATTCACGGAATGAGCAGTTCTTC.

The CDR3 bases are TGTGCCAGCAGCTTATTCGAGGGGGACGAGCAGTACTTC. This encodes CASSLFEGDEQYF. The genes are TRBV7-2 and TRBJ2-7; the D gene is possibly TRBD1 (6 bases). V was pared by 2 bases and J by 5 bases, with 10 bases between. The CDR3 extends over 13 amino acids. Germline-derived CDR1 and CDR2 are SGHTA and FQGNSA.

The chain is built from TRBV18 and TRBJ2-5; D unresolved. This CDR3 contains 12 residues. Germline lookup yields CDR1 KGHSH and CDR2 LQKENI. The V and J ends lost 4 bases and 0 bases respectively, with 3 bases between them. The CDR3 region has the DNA TGTGCCAGCTCACTCTACCAAGAGACCCAGTACTTC. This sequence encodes CASSLYQETQYF.